This TCR beta chain derives from a study of blood T cells in healthy people across ages. Germline lookup yields CDR1 SGHRS and CDR2 YFSETQ. The CDR3 runs 15 residues. Deletions cut 4 bases from V and 8 bases from J, with 19 bases between. In its sample, this clonotype was seen a few times. Its antigen remains unidentified. A second PCR of roughly 6 to 12 cycles used a sample-barcoded 5' primer and a J-beta primer mix. TCRdb itself ran the 5' RACE reads through MiXCR, one entry per CDR3 protein. Here the sample spans approximately 1.5 million distinct CDR3 sequences, almost 35% being singletons. Study-wide findings and caveats: Strong correlation was found linking TCR beta diversity to naive T cell percentage.

Each donor gave roughly 9.2 milliliters of peripheral blood. Sequencing was done on a sample of blood. The sequence derives from a woman aged 30 to 39 in good health. This chain links TRBV5-1 with TRBJ2-1, with D maybe TRBD2 (5 bases). CDR3 sequence reads: CASSVRGKPSDEQFF. The CDR3 coding sequence is TGCGCCAGCAGCGTACGGGGTAAACCGAGCGATGAGCAGTTCTTC. Combining the CDR3 with reference TRBV5-1 and TRBJ2-1 gives the whole variable domain KAGVTQTPRYLIKTRGQQVTLSCSPISGHRSVSWYQQTPGQGLQFLFEYFSETQRNKGNFPGRFSGRQFSNSRSEMNVSTLELGDSALYLCASSVRGKPSDEQFFGPGTRLTVL.